This TCR beta chain was obtained from a study of ipilimumab plus nivolumab after autologous stem cell transplantation. Study at large: Patients received a median of roughly five ipilimumab and roughly eight nivolumab doses.

J was trimmed by 5 bases and V by 8 bases; bases with no gene match: 11. The CDR3 extends over 15 amino acids. Looked up from germline, CDR1 is MDHEN and CDR2 is SYDVKM. Data came from immunoSEQ multiplex PCR; TCRdb stores just in-frame clones and leaves some out. Of about 9,800 clones detected, about 72% appear once; the ten largest clones hold approximately 21%. Checkpoint therapy with ipilimumab 1 mg/kg began 14 to 28 days after transplant. Patients received nivolumab 3 mg/kg at weeks 1, 4, 7, 10, then fortnightly to week 26. Source: PBMCs, taken in a trial of ipilimumab plus nivolumab as post-transplant consolidation. The TCR originated in a female donor with multiple myeloma. This chain connects TRBV28 to TRBJ1-1; 10 bases match TRBD1. DNA of the CDR3: TGTGCCAGCGGCCTTCTGGGACAGGGGTTGACTGAAGCTTTCTTT. Residues: CASGLLGQGLTEAFF.